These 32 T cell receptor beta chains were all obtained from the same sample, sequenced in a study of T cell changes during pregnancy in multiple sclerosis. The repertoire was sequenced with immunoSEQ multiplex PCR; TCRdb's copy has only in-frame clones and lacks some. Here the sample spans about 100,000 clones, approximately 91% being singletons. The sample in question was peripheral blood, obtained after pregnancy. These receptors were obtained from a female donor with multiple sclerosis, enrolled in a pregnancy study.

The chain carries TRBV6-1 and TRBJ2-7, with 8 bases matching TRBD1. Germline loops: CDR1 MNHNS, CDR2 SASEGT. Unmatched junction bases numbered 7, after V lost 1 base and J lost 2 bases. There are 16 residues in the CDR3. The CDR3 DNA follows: TGTGCCAGCAGTGAAGGGACAGGGTACGGGCCCTACGAGCAGTACTTC. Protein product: CASSEGTGYGPYEQYF.

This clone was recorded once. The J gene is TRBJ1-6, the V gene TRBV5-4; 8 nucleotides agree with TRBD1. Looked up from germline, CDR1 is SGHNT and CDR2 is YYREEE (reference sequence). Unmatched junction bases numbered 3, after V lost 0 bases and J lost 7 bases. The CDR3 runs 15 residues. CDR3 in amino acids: CASSLEGQENSPLHF. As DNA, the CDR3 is TGTGCCAGCAGCTTGGAGGGACAGGAAAATTCACCCCTCCACTTT.

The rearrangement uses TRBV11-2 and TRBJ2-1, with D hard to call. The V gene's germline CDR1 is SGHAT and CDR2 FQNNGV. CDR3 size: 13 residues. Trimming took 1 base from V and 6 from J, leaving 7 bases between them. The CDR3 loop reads CASSLGGFNEQFF. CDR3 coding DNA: TGTGCCAGCAGCTTAGGTGGCTTCAATGAGCAGTTCTTC. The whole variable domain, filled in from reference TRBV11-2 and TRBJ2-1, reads EAGVAQSPRYKIIEKRQSVAFWCNPISGHATLYWYQQILGQGPKLLIQFQNNGVVDDSQLPKDRFSAERLKGVDSTLKIQPAKLEDSAVYLCASSLGGFNEQFFGPGTRLTVL.

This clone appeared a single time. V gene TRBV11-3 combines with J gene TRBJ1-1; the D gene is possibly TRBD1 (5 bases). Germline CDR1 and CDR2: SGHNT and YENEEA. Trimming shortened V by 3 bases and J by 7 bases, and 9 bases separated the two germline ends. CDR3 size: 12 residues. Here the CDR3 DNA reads TGTGCCAGCAGCTTTTCCGGGGGTGAAGCTTTCTTT. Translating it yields CASSFSGGEAFF.

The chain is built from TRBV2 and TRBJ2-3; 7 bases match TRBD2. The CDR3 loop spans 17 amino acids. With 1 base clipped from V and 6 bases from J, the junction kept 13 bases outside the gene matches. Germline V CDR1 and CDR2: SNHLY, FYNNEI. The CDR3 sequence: CASSEVGVQAGGDTQYF. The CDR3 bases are TGTGCCAGCAGTGAAGTGGGGGTACAGGCCGGGGGGGATACGCAGTATTTT.

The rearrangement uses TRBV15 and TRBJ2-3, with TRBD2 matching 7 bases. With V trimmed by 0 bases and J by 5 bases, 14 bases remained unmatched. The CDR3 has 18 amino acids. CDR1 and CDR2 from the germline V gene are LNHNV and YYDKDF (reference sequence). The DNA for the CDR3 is TGTGCCACCAGCAGAGAGCGGGGTGGCGGGGGAATTGAAGATACGCAGTATTTT. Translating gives CATSRERGGGGIEDTQYF.

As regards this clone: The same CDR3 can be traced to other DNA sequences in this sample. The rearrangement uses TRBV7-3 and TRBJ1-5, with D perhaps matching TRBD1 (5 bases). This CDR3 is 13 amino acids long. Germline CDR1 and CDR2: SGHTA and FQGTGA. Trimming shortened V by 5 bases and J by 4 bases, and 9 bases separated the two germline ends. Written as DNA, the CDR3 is TGTGCCAGCAGCCCCGGGGGGAATCAGCCCCAGCATTTT. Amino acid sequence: CASSPGGNQPQHF.

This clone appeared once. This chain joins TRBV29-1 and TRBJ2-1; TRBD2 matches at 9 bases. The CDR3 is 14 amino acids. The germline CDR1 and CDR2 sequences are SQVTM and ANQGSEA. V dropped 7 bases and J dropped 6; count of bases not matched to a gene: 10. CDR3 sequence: CSAPGGGAGNEQFF. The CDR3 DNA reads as TGCAGCGCTCCGGGCGGGGGGGCGGGCAATGAGCAGTTCTTC.

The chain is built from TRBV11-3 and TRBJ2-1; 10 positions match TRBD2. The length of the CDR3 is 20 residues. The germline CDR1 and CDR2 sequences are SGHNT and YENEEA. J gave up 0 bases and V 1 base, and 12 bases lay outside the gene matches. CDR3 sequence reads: CASSLGGTSGGASSYNEQFF. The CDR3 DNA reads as TGTGCCAGCAGCTTAGGGGGCACCAGCGGGGGGGCCAGCTCCTACAATGAGCAGTTCTTC.

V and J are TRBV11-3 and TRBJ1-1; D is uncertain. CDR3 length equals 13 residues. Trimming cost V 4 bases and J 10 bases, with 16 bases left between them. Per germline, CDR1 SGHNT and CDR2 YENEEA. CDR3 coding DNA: TGTGCCAGCAGCTCTACCGGGGTTGAAGGAGCTTTCTTT. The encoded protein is CASSSTGVEGAFF.

CDR3 protein: CATSRETFSGGYTF. Written as DNA, the CDR3 is TGTGCCACCAGCAGAGAGACGTTCTCGGGAGGCTACACCTTC. V and J are TRBV15 and TRBJ1-2; D remains ambiguous. The V end was cut by 0 bases, the J end by 8 bases, with 13 bases between. Germline CDR1 reads LNHNV; CDR2 reads YYDKDF (reference sequence). This CDR3 contains 14 residues.

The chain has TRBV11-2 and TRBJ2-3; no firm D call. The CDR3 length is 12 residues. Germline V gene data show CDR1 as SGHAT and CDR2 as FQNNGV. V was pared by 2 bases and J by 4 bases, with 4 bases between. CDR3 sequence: CASSLLADTQYF. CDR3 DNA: TGTGCCAGCAGCTTACTCGCAGATACGCAGTATTTT.

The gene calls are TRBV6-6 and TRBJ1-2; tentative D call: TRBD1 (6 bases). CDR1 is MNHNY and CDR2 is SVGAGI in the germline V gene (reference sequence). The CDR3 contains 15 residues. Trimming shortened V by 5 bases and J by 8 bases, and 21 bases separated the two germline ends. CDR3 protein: CASSTEGGPLRGYTF. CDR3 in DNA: TGTGCCAGCAGTACCGAGGGGGGGCCCCTGCGCGGCTACACCTTC.

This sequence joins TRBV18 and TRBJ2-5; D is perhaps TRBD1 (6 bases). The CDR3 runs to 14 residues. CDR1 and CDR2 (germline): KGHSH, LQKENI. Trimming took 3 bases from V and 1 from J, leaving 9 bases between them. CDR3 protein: CASSPSGAQETQYF. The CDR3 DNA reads TGTGCCAGCTCACCGTCAGGGGCCCAAGAGACCCAGTACTTC. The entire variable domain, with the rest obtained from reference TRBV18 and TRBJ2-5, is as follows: NAGVMQNPRHLVRRRGQEARLRCSPMKGHSHVYWYRQLPEEGLKFMVYLQKENIIDESGMPKERFSAEFPKEGPSILRIQQVVRGDSAAYFCASSPSGAQETQYFGPGTRLLVL.

The CDR3 region has the DNA TGTGCCAGCAGCTTCTCTTCCGGACTAGCGGGGGGGTCCTACAATGAGCAGTTCTTC. Protein sequence: CASSFSSGLAGGSYNEQFF. The chain recombines TRBV7-2 with TRBJ2-1, with TRBD2 matching over 15 bases. The CDR3 spans 19 residues. CDR1 is SGHTA, CDR2 FQGNSA, per germline. V was clipped by 3 bases and J by 1 base; unmatched bases: 7.

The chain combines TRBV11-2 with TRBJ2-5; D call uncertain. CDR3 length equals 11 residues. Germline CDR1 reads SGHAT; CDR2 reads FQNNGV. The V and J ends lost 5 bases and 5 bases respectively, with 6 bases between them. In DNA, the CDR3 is TGTGCCAGCAGCACCCAGGAGACCCAGTACTTC. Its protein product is CASSTQETQYF.

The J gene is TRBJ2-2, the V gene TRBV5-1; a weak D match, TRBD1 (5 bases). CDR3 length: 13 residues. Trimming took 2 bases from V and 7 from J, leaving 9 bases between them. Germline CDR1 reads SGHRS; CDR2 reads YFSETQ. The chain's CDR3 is CASSLGEGGELFF. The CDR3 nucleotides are TGCGCCAGCAGCTTAGGGGAAGGCGGGGAGCTGTTTTTT.

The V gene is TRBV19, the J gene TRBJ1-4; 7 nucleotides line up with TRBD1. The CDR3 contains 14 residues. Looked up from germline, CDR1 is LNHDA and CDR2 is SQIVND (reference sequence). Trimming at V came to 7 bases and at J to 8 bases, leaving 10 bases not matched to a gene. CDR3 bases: TGTGCCAGTACTCAACAAGGGGGCGTAGAAAAACTGTTTTTT. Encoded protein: CASTQQGGVEKLFF.

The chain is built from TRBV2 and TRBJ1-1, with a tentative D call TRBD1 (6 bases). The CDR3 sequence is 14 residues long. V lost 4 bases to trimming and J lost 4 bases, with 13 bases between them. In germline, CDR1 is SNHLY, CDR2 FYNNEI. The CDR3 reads CASSVGGLPTEAFF. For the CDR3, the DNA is TGTGCCAGCAGTGTGGGGGGGCTCCCCACTGAAGCTTTCTTT.

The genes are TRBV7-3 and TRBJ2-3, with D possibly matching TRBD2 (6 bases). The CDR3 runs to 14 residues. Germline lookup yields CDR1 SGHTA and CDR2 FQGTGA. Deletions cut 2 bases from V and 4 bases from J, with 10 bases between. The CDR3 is CASSLGPGADTQYF. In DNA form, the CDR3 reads TGTGCCAGCAGCTTAGGTCCGGGGGCAGATACGCAGTATTTT.

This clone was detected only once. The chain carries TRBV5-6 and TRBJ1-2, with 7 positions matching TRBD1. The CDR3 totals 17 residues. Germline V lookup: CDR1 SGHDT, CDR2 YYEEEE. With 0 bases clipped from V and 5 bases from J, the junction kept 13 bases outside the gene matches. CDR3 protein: CASSLDRPDREGYGYTF. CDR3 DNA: TGTGCCAGCAGCTTGGACCGACCTGACAGGGAAGGATATGGCTACACCTTC.

The CDR3 nucleotides are TGCGCCAGCGCTGACACGGGGACAGGCTCCTACGAGCAGTACTTC. Its protein is CASADTGTGSYEQYF. This rearrangement joins TRBV5-1 to TRBJ2-7; 8 bases match TRBD1. With 7 bases clipped from V and 0 bases from J, the junction kept 9 bases outside the gene matches. CDR1 is SGHRS and CDR2 is YFSETQ in the germline V gene. This CDR3 contains 15 residues.

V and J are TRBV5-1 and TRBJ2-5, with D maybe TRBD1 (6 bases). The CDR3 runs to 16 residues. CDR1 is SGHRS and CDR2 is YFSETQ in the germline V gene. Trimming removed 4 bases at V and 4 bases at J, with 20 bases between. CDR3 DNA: TGCGCCAGCAGCCGAGCGAACAGGGACGGCCGAGAGACCCAGTACTTC. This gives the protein CASSRANRDGRETQYF.

As DNA, the CDR3 is TGTGCCTGGAGTTCTGGACAGGGAATCGAGACCCAGTACTTC. Amino acid sequence: CAWSSGQGIETQYF. This rearrangement joins TRBV30 to TRBJ2-5, with TRBD1 matching 8 bases. The CDR3 sequence is 14 residues long. Germline CDR1 is GTSNPN and CDR2 is SVGIG (reference sequence). With 2 bases clipped from V and 5 bases from J, the junction kept 7 bases outside the gene matches.

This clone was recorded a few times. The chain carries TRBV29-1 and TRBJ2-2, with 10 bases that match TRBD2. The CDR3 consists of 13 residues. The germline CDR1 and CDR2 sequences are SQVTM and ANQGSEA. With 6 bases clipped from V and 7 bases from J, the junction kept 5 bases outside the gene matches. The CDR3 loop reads CSVAGTSVGELFF. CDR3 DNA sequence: TGCAGCGTGGCCGGGACTAGCGTCGGGGAGCTGTTTTTT.

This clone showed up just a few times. The CDR3 nucleotides are TGCAGCGTAGGGACAGGGCCGAGCTCCTACAATGAGCAGTTCTTC. Translating gives CSVGTGPSSYNEQFF. The J gene is TRBJ2-1, the V gene TRBV29-1, with 9 bases lining up with TRBD1. The germline V gene has CDR1 SQVTM and CDR2 ANQGSEA. This CDR3 region has 15 residues. Trimming at V came to 6 bases and at J to 0 bases, leaving 6 bases not matched to a gene.

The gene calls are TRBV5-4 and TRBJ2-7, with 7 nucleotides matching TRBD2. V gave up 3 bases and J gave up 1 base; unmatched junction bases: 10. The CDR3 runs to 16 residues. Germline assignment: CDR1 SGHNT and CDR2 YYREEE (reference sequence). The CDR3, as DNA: TGTGCCAGCAGCTACCACCGCGGGGGTCCTTCCTACGAGCAGTACTTC. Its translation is CASSYHRGGPSYEQYF.

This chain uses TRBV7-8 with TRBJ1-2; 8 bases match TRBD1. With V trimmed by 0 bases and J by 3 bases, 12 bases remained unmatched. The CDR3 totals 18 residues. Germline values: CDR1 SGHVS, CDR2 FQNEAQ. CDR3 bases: TGTGCCAGCAGCTTAGCGCGATGGGCAGGGGGCAAGGACTATGGCTACACCTTC. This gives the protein CASSLARWAGGKDYGYTF.

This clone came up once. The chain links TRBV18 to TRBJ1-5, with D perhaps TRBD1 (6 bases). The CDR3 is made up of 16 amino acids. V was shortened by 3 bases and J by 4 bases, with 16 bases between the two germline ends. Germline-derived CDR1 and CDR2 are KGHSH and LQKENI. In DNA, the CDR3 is TGTGCCAGCTCACCTGGGGGCGGACAGACTAATCAGCCCCAGCATTTT. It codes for CASSPGGGQTNQPQHF.

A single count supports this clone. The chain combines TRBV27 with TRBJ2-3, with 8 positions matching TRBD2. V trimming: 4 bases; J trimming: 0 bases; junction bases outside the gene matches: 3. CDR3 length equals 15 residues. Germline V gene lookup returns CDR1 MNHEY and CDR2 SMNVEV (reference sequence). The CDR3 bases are TGTGCCAGCAGTTCTATAGCGGGGAGCACAGATACGCAGTATTTT. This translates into CASSSIAGSTDTQYF.

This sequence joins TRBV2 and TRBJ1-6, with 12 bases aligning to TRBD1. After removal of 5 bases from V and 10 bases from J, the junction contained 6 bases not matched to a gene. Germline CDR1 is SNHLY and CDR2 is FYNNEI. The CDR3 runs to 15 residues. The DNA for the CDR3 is TGTGCCAGCAGTACGGGACAGGGGGCCTTCTCACCCCTCCACTTT. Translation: CASSTGQGAFSPLHF.

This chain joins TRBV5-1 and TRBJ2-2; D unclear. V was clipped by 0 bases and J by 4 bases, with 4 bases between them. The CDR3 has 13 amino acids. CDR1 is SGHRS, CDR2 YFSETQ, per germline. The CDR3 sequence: CASSLDITGELFF. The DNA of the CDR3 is TGCGCCAGCAGCTTGGACATCACCGGGGAGCTGTTTTTT. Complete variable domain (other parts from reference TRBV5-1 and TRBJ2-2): KAGVTQTPRYLIKTRGQQVTLSCSPISGHRSVSWYQQTPGQGLQFLFEYFSETQRNKGNFPGRFSGRQFSNSRSEMNVSTLELGDSALYLCASSLDITGELFFGEGSRLTVL.